The 21 T cell receptor beta chains in this list originate from one sample, sequenced in a study of shared clonotypes between healthy human individuals. The protocol was immunoSEQ multiplex PCR, while the TCRdb copy is restricted to in-frame clones and leaves out a portion. The sample consists of 2 million to 3 million clones, 85% to 95% of them appearing once. Material for sequencing was naive CD4+ T cells sorted from blood. Stated subset: CD45RA+ positively selected. These receptors all stem from a man between 18 and 29 years old in good health.

The chain employs TRBV5-5 and TRBJ2-5, with TRBD1 as a possible D gene (5 bases). V was shortened by 0 bases and J by 1 base, with 7 bases between the two germline ends. CDR3 size: 14 residues. Looked up from germline, CDR1 is SGHKS and CDR2 is YYEKEE (reference sequence). In nucleotides, the CDR3 is TGTGCCAGCAGCTTGGGCCAGGGCCAAGAGACCCAGTACTTC. This sequence encodes CASSLGQGQETQYF.

The chain employs TRBV19 and TRBJ1-1; possible D gene TRBD1, 6 bases. The CDR3 is 16 amino acids. Trimming stripped 8 bases from V and 1 base from J, with 20 bases between. CDR1 and CDR2 (germline): LNHDA, SQIVND (reference sequence). DNA of the CDR3: TGTGCCAGTTCCCCAGTAAAGGGGGTTAAGAACACTGAAGCTTTCTTT. This gives the protein CASSPVKGVKNTEAFF. Together with reference TRBV19 and TRBJ1-1, the CDR3 gives the full variable domain: DGGITQSPKYLFRKEGQNVTLSCEQNLNHDAMYWYRQDPGQGLRLIYYSQIVNDFQKGDIAEGYSVSREKKESFPLTVTSAQKNPTAFYLCASSPVKGVKNTEAFFGQGTRLTVV.

This clone was seen only once. CDR3 nucleotide sequence: TGCGCCAGCAGCTTGCCTTCGAACGAGCAGTACTTC. Amino acid sequence: CASSLPSNEQYF. The chain links TRBV5-1 to TRBJ2-7; D remains ambiguous. The length of the CDR3 is 12 residues. Trimming removed 1 base from V and 5 bases from J, with 7 bases in between. Germline loops: CDR1 SGHRS, CDR2 YFSETQ.

The chain combines TRBV6-1 with TRBJ1-2, with a weak D call TRBD1 (6 bases). V was shortened by 6 bases and J by 3 bases, with 14 bases between the two germline ends. Germline V lookup: CDR1 MNHNS, CDR2 SASEGT. CDR3 length: 14 residues. CDR3 coding DNA: TGTGCCAGCAGGACAGGCCGGGTAGACTATGGCTACACCTTC. This codes for CASRTGRVDYGYTF.

The chain employs TRBV6-5 and TRBJ2-5; a possible D gene is TRBD2 (6 bases). The CDR3 has 13 amino acids. The V and J ends lost 7 bases and 5 bases respectively, with 14 bases between them. Germline CDR1 is MNHEY and CDR2 is SVGAGI. CDR3 DNA sequence: TGTGCCAGCACCCGGAGGGGTGGCGAGACCCAGTACTTC. Its protein product is CASTRRGGETQYF.

The rearrangement uses TRBV9 and TRBJ2-1, with 8 bases matching TRBD1. The CDR3 is 14 residues long. V was clipped by 0 bases and J by 8 bases; unmatched bases: 4. From germline, CDR1 is SGDLS and CDR2 YYNGEE. The CDR3 loop is CASSVVTGVHEQFF. CDR3 bases: TGTGCCAGCAGCGTAGTGACAGGGGTGCATGAGCAGTTCTTC. The variable domain in full, completed from reference TRBV9 and TRBJ2-1, reads DSGVTQTPKHLITATGQRVTLRCSPRSGDLSVYWYQQSLDQGLQFLIQYYNGEERAKGNILERFSAQQFPDLHSELNLSSLELGDSALYFCASSVVTGVHEQFFGPGTRLTVL.

The chain employs TRBV28 and TRBJ2-1; TRBD2 aligns across 7 bases. CDR3 length: 15 amino acids. V lost 6 bases to trimming and J lost 5 bases; unmatched junction nucleotides: 10. CDR1 and CDR2 (germline): MDHEN, SYDVKM. CDR3 in amino acids: CASRSGTKRHNEQFF. The CDR3, as DNA: TGTGCCAGCAGGTCCGGGACTAAAAGACACAATGAGCAGTTCTTC.

For this clone: At the DNA level, this CDR3 is encoded by other sequences in the same sample as well. The rearrangement joins TRBV11-2 to TRBJ1-1; 8 bases map to TRBD1. From germline, CDR1 is SGHAT and CDR2 FQNNGV. The CDR3 loop spans 14 amino acids. V was clipped by 3 bases and J by 2 bases; unmatched bases: 2. The CDR3 DNA is TGTGCCAGCAGCTTCGGACAGGGCAACACTGAAGCTTTCTTT. It is translated as CASSFGQGNTEAFF.

A word on this clone: Within the sample, other DNA sequences also encode this same CDR3. The chain combines TRBV6-5 with TRBJ2-7, with TRBD2 matching 8 bases. In germline, CDR1 is MNHEY, CDR2 SVGAGI. Unmatched junction bases numbered 0, after V lost 0 bases and J lost 2 bases. The CDR3 is made up of 14 amino acids. CDR3 residues: CASSYSSGAYEQYF. CDR3 bases: TGTGCCAGCAGTTACTCTAGCGGGGCCTACGAGCAGTACTTC.

The chain is built from TRBV25-1 and TRBJ2-7; D not certain. V was clipped by 5 bases and J by 3 bases, with 5 bases between them. Germline CDR1 is MGHDK and CDR2 is SYGVNS. The CDR3 covers 11 residues. Written as DNA, the CDR3 is TGTGCCAGCAGTTTCGGCTACGAGCAGTACTTC. Translating it yields CASSFGYEQYF.

The CDR3 DNA follows: TGTGCCAGCAGCTTAAGCCGAGGTTCAGGGTATGGCTACACCTTC. Its protein is CASSLSRGSGYGYTF. The gene calls are TRBV7-2 and TRBJ1-2, with a possible D match to TRBD1 (5 bases). The CDR3 spans 15 residues. Trimming left V 2 bases short and J 5 bases short, with 15 bases between. Per the germline V gene, CDR1 is SGHTA and CDR2 is FQGNSA.

This clone appeared once. A read error may produce the germline difference seen at one junction end. The sample holds other DNA sequences that translate to the same CDR3. The CDR3 DNA reads as TGTGCCAGCAGTGAAGTCCGTTATTCCCCCCTCCACTTT. Its translation is CASSEVRYSPLHF. This chain joins TRBV6-1 and TRBJ1-6; D is unclear. Germline CDR1 reads MNHNS; CDR2 reads SASEGT. This CDR3 comprises 13 residues.

The chain carries TRBV28 and TRBJ1-6; D possibly corresponds to TRBD1 (5 bases). CDR1 and CDR2 from the germline V gene are MDHEN and SYDVKM. V lost 5 bases to trimming and J lost 9 bases, with 17 bases between them. The CDR3 length is 15 residues. CDR3 sequence: CASSPVQGNPSPLHF. The CDR3 DNA is TGTGCCAGCAGTCCCGTTCAGGGAAACCCTTCACCCCTCCACTTT.

The V call is TRBV21-1, the J call TRBJ2-4; TRBD1, the table's D call, was not compared with the DNA. TRBV21-1 is listed as a pseudogene. This CDR3 region has 18 residues. The CDR3 DNA follows: TGTGCCAGCAGCACTGAGGGGCATGCAGGGGGTAGTAAAAACATTCAGTACTTC. Translated: CASSTEGHAGGSKNIQYF.

Here the CDR3 reads CASSPRDTDSTDTQYF. The CDR3, as DNA: TGTGCCAGCAGTCCCCGTGATACAGATAGCACAGATACGCAGTATTTT. The chain couples TRBV6-6 to TRBJ2-3; D unclear. Per the germline V gene, CDR1 is MNHNY and CDR2 is SVGAGI (reference sequence). Trimming took off 5 bases at V and 0 bases at J, with 15 bases between the two ends. This CDR3 is 16 amino acids long.

The V and J genes are TRBV7-9 and TRBJ2-7; D is possibly TRBD1 or TRBD2 (6 bases each). The CDR3 runs to 15 residues. Looked up from germline, CDR1 is SEHNR and CDR2 is FQNEAQ (reference sequence). Trimming shortened V by 5 bases and J by 3 bases, and 17 bases separated the two germline ends. CDR3 coding DNA: TGTGCCAGCAGCGAAAAAGGGGGGTCGGGCTACGAGCAGTACTTC. Its translation: CASSEKGGSGYEQYF. Full variable domain (outside the CDR3, taken from reference TRBV7-9 and TRBJ2-7): DTGVSQNPRHKITKRGQNVTFRCDPISEHNRLYWYRQTLGQGPEFLTYFQNEAQLEKSRLLSDRFSAERPKGSFSTLEIQRTEQGDSAMYLCASSEKGGSGYEQYFGPGTRLTVT.

This chain uses TRBV19 with TRBJ1-2, with a tentative D call TRBD1 (5 bases). The CDR3 spans 13 residues. Germline CDR1 LNHDA, CDR2 SQIVND (reference sequence). With 9 bases removed from V and 4 bases from J, the gap between germline ends came to 15 bases. For the CDR3, the DNA is TGTGCCAGCGCCCTTAGGGGTCCCTATGGCTACACCTTC. It specifies CASALRGPYGYTF.

The chain links TRBV14 to TRBJ1-2; D gene ambiguous. The CDR3 is 14 amino acids. The V end lost 5 bases, the J end lost 3 bases, and 13 bases lay between the germline ends. From germline, CDR1 is SGHDN and CDR2 FVKESK. This CDR3 is CASSIPSSYYGYTF. The DNA of the CDR3 is TGTGCCAGCAGCATTCCCAGCAGTTACTATGGCTACACCTTC. Drawing the rest from reference TRBV14 and TRBJ1-2, the complete variable domain is EAGVTQFPSHSVIEKGQTVTLRCDPISGHDNLYWYRRVMGKEIKFLLHFVKESKQDESGMPNNRFLAERTGGTYSTLKVQPAELEDSGVYFCASSIPSSYYGYTFGSGTRLTVV.

The V and J genes are TRBV4-1 and TRBJ2-2; 9 bases match TRBD1. The CDR3 consists of 15 residues. V lost 4 bases to trimming and J lost 1 base; unmatched junction nucleotides: 1. Germline V gene sequence: CDR1 MGHRA, CDR2 YSYEKL. For the CDR3, the DNA is TGCGCCAGCAGCCCGGACAGGGGGAACACCGGGGAGCTGTTTTTT. This translates into CASSPDRGNTGELFF.

The chain has TRBV30 and TRBJ1-6; D remains unclear. With 4 bases removed from V and 7 bases from J, the gap between germline ends came to 8 bases. The CDR3 extends over 12 amino acids. In germline, CDR1 is GTSNPN, CDR2 SVGIG (reference sequence). The CDR3 spells CAWKEKNSPLHF. CDR3 bases: TGTGCCTGGAAGGAAAAGAATTCACCCCTCCACTTT.

The CDR3 here is CASRADRASYGYTF. The CDR3 DNA sequence: TGTGCCAGCAGAGCCGACAGGGCCTCCTATGGCTACACCTTC. J is TRBJ1-2 and V is TRBV5-4; 7 bases align to TRBD1. The CDR3 extends over 14 amino acids. Trimming removed 5 bases from V and 4 bases from J; junction bases left unmatched: 8. Germline lookup yields CDR1 SGHNT and CDR2 YYREEE (reference sequence).